This entry features one TCR beta chain sequence. What it recognizes is unknown. This entry comes from a study of cytomegalovirus exposure and HLA in healthy donors. The study, taken as a whole, reports: Being productive about 90% or about 30% of the time was typical of most TCR beta V segments in an earlier analysis.

The CDR3 loop spans 13 amino acids. Trimming stripped 1 base from V and 5 bases from J, with 6 bases between. Germline CDR1 reads MNHEY; CDR2 reads SMNVEV (reference sequence). PCR involved 60 Vbeta and 13 Jbeta primers. Profiling relied on immunoSEQ multiplex PCR, and the TCRdb table lists in-frame clones only, not all of them. The sample records more than 110,000 clones, roughly three quarters being singletons. The sequence derives from a female donor in good health and CMV-seronegative. Material: PBMCs. The chain carries TRBV27 and TRBJ1-5; D uncertain. CDR3 region: CASSLYADQPQHF. DNA for the CDR3: TGTGCCAGCAGTTTATATGCAGATCAGCCCCAGCATTTT.